These 23 T cell receptor beta chains were sequenced from one sample in a study of T cell changes during pregnancy in multiple sclerosis. Generated by immunoSEQ multiplex PCR, the TCRdb table keeps only in-frame clones and is missing some. The data contain some 71,000 clones, approximately 90% of them singletons. Sequencing used peripheral blood, obtained after pregnancy. The receptors shown here come from a female donor with multiple sclerosis, enrolled in a pregnancy study.

The V and J genes are TRBV9 and TRBJ2-1; TRBD2 matches at 9 bases. This CDR3 is built from 16 residues. The germline V gene has CDR1 SGDLS and CDR2 YYNGEE. V lost 0 bases to trimming and J lost 5 bases; unmatched junction nucleotides: 6. CDR3 amino acids: CASSVVGLAGNNEQFF. CDR3 DNA sequence: TGTGCCAGCAGCGTAGTGGGGCTAGCGGGAAACAATGAGCAGTTCTTC.

The genes are TRBV6-1 and TRBJ2-1; 10 bases align to TRBD1. Germline V gives CDR1 MNHNS, CDR2 SASEGT. The CDR3 is 14 amino acids. V dropped 8 bases and J dropped 7; count of bases not matched to a gene: 8. This chain's CDR3 is CASYRDRGNNEQFF. The CDR3 nucleotides are TGTGCCAGCTACCGGGACAGGGGTAATAATGAGCAGTTCTTC.

This rearrangement joins TRBV4-3 to TRBJ2-1; 13 bases match TRBD2. The CDR3 is made up of 17 amino acids. CDR1 LGHNA and CDR2 YSLEER come from the germline V gene. Trimming took 4 bases from V and 5 from J; bases not matched to a gene: 8. The CDR3 is CASSRLLLAGGNNEQFF. In nucleotides, the CDR3 is TGCGCCAGCAGCCGCCTTCTACTAGCGGGAGGGAACAATGAGCAGTTCTTC.

The CDR3: CASSYRSTGGGETQYF. The CDR3 bases are TGTGCCAGCAGCTACCGGTCCACAGGGGGCGGGGAGACCCAGTACTTC. V usage is TRBV7-2 and J usage is TRBJ2-5; TRBD1 aligns across 9 bases. Germline loops: CDR1 SGHTA, CDR2 FQGNSA. The CDR3 is made up of 16 amino acids. Trimming cost V 4 bases and J 5 bases; bases outside gene matches: 11.

The chain uses TRBV19 and TRBJ2-3, with TRBD2 identical over 8 bases. In germline, CDR1 is LNHDA, CDR2 SQIVND (reference sequence). The CDR3 loop spans 19 amino acids. The V and J ends lost 4 bases and 3 bases, in that order; junction bases with no gene match: 18. This chain's CDR3 is CASSTPRAGEGLGTDTQYF. Written as DNA, the CDR3 is TGTGCCAGTAGTACCCCCCGAGCGGGAGAAGGGCTTGGTACAGATACGCAGTATTTT.

The V and J genes are TRBV11-1 and TRBJ2-7, with a tentative D call TRBD1 (6 bases). The germline gives CDR1 SGHAT, CDR2 FQDESV (reference sequence). V was trimmed by 2 bases and J by 2 bases, leaving 13 bases between them. The CDR3 sequence is 15 residues long. This chain's CDR3 is CASSLFTGHTYEQYF. CDR3 sequence (DNA): TGTGCCAGCAGCTTATTCACGGGACATACCTACGAGCAGTACTTC.

The V and J genes are TRBV5-4 and TRBJ2-3; D unclear. Germline lookup yields CDR1 SGHNT and CDR2 YYREEE (reference sequence). The CDR3 runs 11 residues. The V end lost 2 bases, the J end lost 6 bases, and 4 bases lay between the germline ends. The CDR3 DNA follows: TGTGCCAGCAGCTTCGAGGATACGCAGTATTTT. Translation: CASSFEDTQYF.

The gene calls are TRBV29-1 and TRBJ2-4, with D uncertain. V was pared by 2 bases and J by 6 bases, with 8 bases between. CDR1 is SQVTM and CDR2 is ANQGSEA in the germline V gene. The length of the CDR3 is 12 residues. CDR3: CSVETSGNIQYF. The DNA of the CDR3 is TGCAGCGTTGAAACTTCGGGAAACATTCAGTACTTC.

The J gene is TRBJ2-1, the V gene TRBV4-1; D is uncertain. Germline assignment: CDR1 MGHRA and CDR2 YSYEKL. The CDR3 runs to 16 residues. The germline V and J ends were trimmed by 0 bases and 0 bases, with 9 bases remaining between them. CDR3 protein: CASSQDRTVSYNEQFF. The CDR3 nucleotides are TGCGCCAGCAGCCAAGATAGAACAGTCTCCTACAATGAGCAGTTCTTC.

The chain is built from TRBV18 and TRBJ2-1, with D maybe TRBD1 (6 bases). This CDR3 is 19 amino acids long. V shed 3 bases and J shed 0 bases, with 21 bases lying between them. Germline V gene sequence: CDR1 KGHSH, CDR2 LQKENI. CDR3 in DNA: TGTGCCAGCTCACCCTCAGGGGTGGATGCCCGATACTCCTACAATGAGCAGTTCTTC. It encodes CASSPSGVDARYSYNEQFF.

The chain employs TRBV5-4 and TRBJ2-1; D might be TRBD2 (6 bases). V lost 5 bases to trimming and J lost 8 bases, with 17 bases between them. The CDR3 is 14 residues long. Germline V CDR1 and CDR2: SGHNT, YYREEE (reference sequence). CDR3 loop: CASSESVGGYEQFF. The CDR3 DNA sequence: TGTGCCAGCAGTGAGTCGGTGGGAGGCTATGAGCAGTTCTTC. Full variable domain (remainder filled in from reference TRBV5-4 and TRBJ2-1): ETGVTQSPTHLIKTRGQQVTLRCSSQSGHNTVSWYQQALGQGPQFIFQYYREEENGRGNFPPRFSGLQFPNYSSELNVNALELDDSALYLCASSESVGGYEQFFGPGTRLTVL.

This chain connects TRBV7-9 to TRBJ2-7; 9 positions match TRBD1. Germline V CDR1 and CDR2: SEHNR, FQNEAQ (reference sequence). The J segment lost 6 bases and the V segment lost 3 bases, leaving 3 bases of the junction unmatched. The length of the CDR3 is 13 residues. The CDR3 loop is CASSFGQGSEQYF. The CDR3 nucleotides are TGTGCCAGCAGCTTTGGACAGGGGTCCGAGCAGTACTTC.

This chain uses TRBV5-1 with TRBJ2-3; no definite D call. The germline V gene has CDR1 SGHRS and CDR2 YFSETQ. The CDR3 loop spans 11 amino acids. Deletions cut 0 bases from V and 7 bases from J, with 3 bases between. The CDR3 protein is CASSLDNTQYF. CDR3 DNA: TGCGCCAGCAGCTTGGACAATACGCAGTATTTT.

The rearrangement uses TRBV12-5 and TRBJ2-1; no firm D call. With 2 bases removed from V and 2 bases from J, the gap between germline ends came to 7 bases. Germline CDR1 LGHNT, CDR2 FRNRAP. The CDR3 extends over 14 amino acids. CDR3 amino acids: CASGLNIPYNEQFF. The CDR3 DNA sequence: TGTGCTAGTGGTTTGAATATCCCCTACAATGAGCAGTTCTTC.

The chain couples TRBV30 to TRBJ1-6; TRBD1 is a possible D gene (5 bases). This CDR3 contains 13 residues. Trimming removed 2 bases at V and 8 bases at J, with 10 bases between. CDR1 and CDR2 (germline): GTSNPN, SVGIG (reference sequence). The CDR3 nucleotides are TGTGCCTGGAGTTTGGCGGGGGATTCACCCCTCCACTTT. This codes for CAWSLAGDSPLHF.

The V call is TRBV5-6, the J call TRBJ2-7; TRBD1 agrees at 9 bases. The length of the CDR3 is 15 residues. The V gene end was trimmed by 2 bases and the J gene end by 5 bases; junction bases not matched to a gene: 8. Germline V gene lookup returns CDR1 SGHDT and CDR2 YYEEEE. The CDR3 DNA sequence: TGTGCCAGCAGCTTCAGTACAGGGGGCGTAGACGAGCAGTACTTC. Its translation: CASSFSTGGVDEQYF.

The chain carries TRBV1 and TRBJ1-5; TRBD1, as called in the table, went unchecked against the DNA. TRBV1 is a pseudogene locus. This CDR3 is built from 15 residues. CDR3 nucleotides: TGCACCAGCAGCGACAGGGGTAATGGCAATCAGCCCCAGCATTTT. Amino acid sequence: CTSSDRGNGNQPQHF.

The chain uses TRBV13 and TRBJ1-1; 8 bases map to TRBD1. Germline CDR1 reads PRHDT; CDR2 reads FYEKMQ (reference sequence). Unmatched junction bases numbered 9, after V lost 5 bases and J lost 4 bases. This CDR3 has 15 amino acids. CDR3 DNA: TGTGCCAGCAGCCCTCAGGGGGCGATTAGCACTGAAGCTTTCTTT. Its protein product is CASSPQGAISTEAFF.

This clone was seen only a few times. The same CDR3 is also encoded by other DNA sequences in this sample. The chain combines TRBV6-1 with TRBJ1-1; TRBD1 is a possible D gene (6 bases). CDR1 and CDR2 (germline): MNHNS, SASEGT. The CDR3 spans 13 residues. Trimming took 6 bases from V and 1 from J, leaving 9 bases between them. This chain's CDR3 is CASRTQGNTEAFF. The CDR3 nucleotides read TGTGCCAGCAGGACACAGGGGAACACTGAAGCTTTCTTT.

The CDR3 region is CASSDRGGETQYF. In DNA form, the CDR3 reads TGTGCCAGCAGCGACAGGGGGGGAGAGACCCAGTACTTC. The rearrangement uses TRBV6-5 and TRBJ2-5; 9 bases agree with TRBD1. The CDR3 is 13 amino acids. Trimming took 6 bases from V and 4 from J; bases not matched to a gene: 3. Per the germline V gene, CDR1 is MNHEY and CDR2 is SVGAGI.

The chain has TRBV27 and TRBJ1-1; 7 bases match TRBD1. The CDR3 loop spans 13 amino acids. The trim removed 7 bases at V and 4 bases at J, leaving 6 bases unmatched. Germline V gene data show CDR1 as MNHEY and CDR2 as SMNVEV (reference sequence). The CDR3 DNA sequence: TGTGCCAGCACTCGACAGGGAACCACTGAAGCTTTCTTT. It encodes CASTRQGTTEAFF.

V usage is TRBV6-1 and J usage is TRBJ1-5; D not certain. V was trimmed by 4 bases and J by 12 bases, leaving 16 bases between them. This CDR3 comprises 13 residues. CDR1 is MNHNS, CDR2 SASEGT, per germline. CDR3 amino acids: CASSVPLGGDQHF. The CDR3 DNA reads TGTGCCAGCAGTGTCCCGCTAGGAGGAGACCAGCATTTT.

The V gene is TRBV27, the J gene TRBJ2-1, with 13 bases lining up with TRBD2. The length of the CDR3 is 20 residues. With 5 bases clipped from V and 1 base from J, the junction kept 14 bases outside the gene matches. Germline-derived CDR1 and CDR2 are MNHEY and SMNVEV (reference sequence). CDR3 amino acids: CASSPGLAGVRQGSYNEQFF. Written as DNA, the CDR3 is TGTGCCAGCAGTCCTGGACTAGCGGGAGTAAGGCAGGGATCCTACAATGAGCAGTTCTTC.